The clone carrying this T cell receptor beta chain was counted a few times. Its antigen is unidentified. RNA was isolated and reverse transcribed to cDNA, the sequencing template. This table comes from immunoSEQ multiplex PCR, and its TCRdb copy is limited to in-frame clones, with some not included. The data show about 110,000 clones, approximately 60% seen once. This entry comes from a study of CD8+ T cells in alopecia areata. Study-wide results and caveats: Scalp specimens additionally yield sequences from normal skin's resident alphabeta T cells. Scalp lesions, especially in alopecia totalis/universalis, had higher clonality than normal scalp. Researchers reported that TCR sharing among patients proved less clear than in mice, possibly HLA-linked.

This CDR3 is 13 amino acids long. Germline CDR1 reads SGHAT; CDR2 reads FQNNGV. V gave up 1 base and J gave up 9 bases, with 10 bases separating them. What was sequenced was CD8+ T cells sorted from blood. This TCR derives from a human donor in good health. V gene TRBV11-2 combines with J gene TRBJ2-1, with D unclear. CDR3 region: CASSLGPSGEQFF. The DNA of the CDR3 is TGTGCCAGCAGCTTAGGCCCTTCGGGTGAGCAGTTCTTC.